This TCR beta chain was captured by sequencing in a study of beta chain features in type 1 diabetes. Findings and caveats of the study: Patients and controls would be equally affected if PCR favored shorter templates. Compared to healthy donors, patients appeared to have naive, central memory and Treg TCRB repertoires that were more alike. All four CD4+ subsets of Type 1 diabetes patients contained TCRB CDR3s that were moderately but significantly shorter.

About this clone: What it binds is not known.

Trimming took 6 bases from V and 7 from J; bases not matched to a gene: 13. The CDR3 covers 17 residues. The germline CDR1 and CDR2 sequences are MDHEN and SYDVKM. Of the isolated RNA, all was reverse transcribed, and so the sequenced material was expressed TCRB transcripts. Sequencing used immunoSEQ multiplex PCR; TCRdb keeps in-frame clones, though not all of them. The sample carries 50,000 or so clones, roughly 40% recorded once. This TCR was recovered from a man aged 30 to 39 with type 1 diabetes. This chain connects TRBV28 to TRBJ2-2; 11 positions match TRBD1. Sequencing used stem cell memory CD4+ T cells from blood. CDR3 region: CASRPPRGTGGLGELFF. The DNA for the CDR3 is TGTGCCAGCAGACCCCCACGTGGGACAGGGGGTCTCGGGGAGCTGTTTTTT.